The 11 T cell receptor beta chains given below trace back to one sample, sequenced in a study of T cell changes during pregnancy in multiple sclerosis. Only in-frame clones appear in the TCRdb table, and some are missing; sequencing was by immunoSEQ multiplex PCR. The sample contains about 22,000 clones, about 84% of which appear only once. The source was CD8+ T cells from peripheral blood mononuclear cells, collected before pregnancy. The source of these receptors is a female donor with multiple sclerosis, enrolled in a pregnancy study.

This CDR3 reads CASSQGVRAGYGYTF. The CDR3 DNA reads TGCGCCAGCAGCCAAGGGGTTAGGGCGGGCTATGGCTACACCTTC. The chain joins TRBV4-1 to TRBJ1-2; D uncertain. Trimming took 1 base from V and 4 from J, leaving 13 bases between them. Looked up from germline, CDR1 is MGHRA and CDR2 is YSYEKL. This CDR3 is built from 15 residues.

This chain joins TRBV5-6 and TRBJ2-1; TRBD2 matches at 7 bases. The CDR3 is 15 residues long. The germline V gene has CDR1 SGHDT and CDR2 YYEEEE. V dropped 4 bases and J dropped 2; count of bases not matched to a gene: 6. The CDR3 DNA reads TGTGCCAGCAGCCCCGGGACTACGCCCTACAATGAGCAGTTCTTC. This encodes CASSPGTTPYNEQFF.

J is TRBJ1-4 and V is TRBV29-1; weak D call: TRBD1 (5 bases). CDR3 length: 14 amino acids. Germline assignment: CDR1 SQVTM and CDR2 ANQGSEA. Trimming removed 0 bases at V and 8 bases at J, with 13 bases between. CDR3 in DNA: TGCAGCGTTGAAGATGGGGGGGGAAGCGAAAAACTGTTTTTT. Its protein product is CSVEDGGGSEKLFF. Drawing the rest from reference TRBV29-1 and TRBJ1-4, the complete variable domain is SAVISQKPSRDICQRGTSLTIQCQVDSQVTMMFWYRQQPGQSLTLIATANQGSEATYESGFVIDKFPISRPNLTFSTLTVSNMSPEDSSIYLCSVEDGGGSEKLFFGSGTQLSVL.

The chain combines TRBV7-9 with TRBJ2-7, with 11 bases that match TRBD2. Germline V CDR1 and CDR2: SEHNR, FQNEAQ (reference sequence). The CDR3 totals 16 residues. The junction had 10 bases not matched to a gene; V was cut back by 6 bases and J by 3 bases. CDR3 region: CASSHPRLAGGYEQYF. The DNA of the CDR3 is TGTGCCAGCAGTCATCCCCGGCTAGCGGGAGGCTACGAGCAGTACTTC.

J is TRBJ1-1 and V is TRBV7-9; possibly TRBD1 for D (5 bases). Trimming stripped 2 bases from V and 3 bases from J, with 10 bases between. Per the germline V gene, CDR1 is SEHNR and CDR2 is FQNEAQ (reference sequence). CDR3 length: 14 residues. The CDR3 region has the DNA TGTGCCAGCAGCTTACAGTCGGGGGACACTGAAGCTTTCTTT. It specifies CASSLQSGDTEAFF. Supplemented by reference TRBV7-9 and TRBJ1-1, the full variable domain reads DTGVSQNPRHKITKRGQNVTFRCDPISEHNRLYWYRQTLGQGPEFLTYFQNEAQLEKSRLLSDRFSAERPKGSFSTLEIQRTEQGDSAMYLCASSLQSGDTEAFFGQGTRLTVV.

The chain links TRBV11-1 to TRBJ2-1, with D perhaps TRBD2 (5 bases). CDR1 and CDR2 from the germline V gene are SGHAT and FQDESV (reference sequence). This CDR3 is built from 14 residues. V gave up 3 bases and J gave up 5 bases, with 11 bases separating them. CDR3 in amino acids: CASSFGVADNEQFF. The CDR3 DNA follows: TGTGCCAGCAGCTTCGGGGTCGCTGACAATGAGCAGTTCTTC.

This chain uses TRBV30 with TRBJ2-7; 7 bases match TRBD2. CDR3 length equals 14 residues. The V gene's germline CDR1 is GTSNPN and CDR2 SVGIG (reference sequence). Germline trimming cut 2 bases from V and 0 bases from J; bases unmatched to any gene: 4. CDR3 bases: TGTGCCTGGAGTTTGGCTAGCGGCTCCTACGAGCAGTACTTC. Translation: CAWSLASGSYEQYF. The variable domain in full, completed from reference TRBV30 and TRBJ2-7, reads SQTIHQWPATLVQPVGSPLSLECTVEGTSNPNLYWYRQAAGRGLQLLFYSVGIGQISSEVPQNLSASRPQDRQFILSSKKLLLSDSGFYLCAWSLASGSYEQYFGPGTRLTVT.

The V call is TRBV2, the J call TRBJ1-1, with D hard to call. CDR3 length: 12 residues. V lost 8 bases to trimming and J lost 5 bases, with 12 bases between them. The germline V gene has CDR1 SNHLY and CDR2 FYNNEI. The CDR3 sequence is CASLDRRTEAFF. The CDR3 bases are TGTGCCAGCCTAGACCGGAGGACTGAAGCTTTCTTT. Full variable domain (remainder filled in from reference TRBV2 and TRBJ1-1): EPEVTQTPSHQVTQMGQEVILRCVPISNHLYFYWYRQILGQKVEFLVSFYNNEISEKSEIFDDQFSVERPDGSNFTLKIRSTKLEDSAMYFCASLDRRTEAFFGQGTRLTVV.

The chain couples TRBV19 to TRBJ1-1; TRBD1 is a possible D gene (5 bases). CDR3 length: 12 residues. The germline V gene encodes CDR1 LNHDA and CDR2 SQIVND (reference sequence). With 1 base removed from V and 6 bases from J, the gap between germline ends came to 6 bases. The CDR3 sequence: CASSIGGPEAFF. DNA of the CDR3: TGTGCCAGTAGTATAGGGGGCCCTGAAGCTTTCTTT.

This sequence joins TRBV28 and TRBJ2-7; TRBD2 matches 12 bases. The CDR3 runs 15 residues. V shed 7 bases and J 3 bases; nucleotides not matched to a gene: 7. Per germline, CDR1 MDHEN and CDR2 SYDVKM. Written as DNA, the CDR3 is TGTGCCAGCACCCTGAGGACTAGCGGGAACTACGAGCAGTACTTC. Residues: CASTLRTSGNYEQYF. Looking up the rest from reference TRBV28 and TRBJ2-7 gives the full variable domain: DVKVTQSSRYLVKRTGEKVFLECVQDMDHENMFWYRQDPGLGLRLIYFSYDVKMKEKGDIPEGYSVSREKKERFSLILESASTNQTSMYLCASTLRTSGNYEQYFGPGTRLTVT.

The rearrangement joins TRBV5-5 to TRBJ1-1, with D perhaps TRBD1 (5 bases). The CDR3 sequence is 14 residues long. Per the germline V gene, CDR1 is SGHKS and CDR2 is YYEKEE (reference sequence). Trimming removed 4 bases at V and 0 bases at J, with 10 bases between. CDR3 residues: CASSRGGMNTEAFF. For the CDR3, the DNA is TGTGCCAGCAGCCGGGGGGGAATGAACACTGAAGCTTTCTTT.